This entry lists 11 T cell receptor beta chains sequenced from one sample in a study of response to subunit inactivated influenza vaccine. One entry per CDR3 protein results from TCRdb running MiXCR on the RT-PCR reads. Found here are approximately 290,000 distinct CDR3 sequences, roughly 20% of them singletons; the top ten hold about 9.4%. The sequences come from PBMCs from blood, collected approximately 20 months after vaccination. These receptors were collected from a man aged 50-75 years who received an inactivated influenza vaccine.

The chain employs TRBV21-1 and TRBJ2-5; the table's D call of TRBD1 was not tested on the DNA. TRBV21-1 is noted as a pseudogene. The CDR3 has 16 amino acids. CDR3: CASSKVVRQEQETQYF. Written as DNA, the CDR3 is TGTGCCAGCAGCAAAGTTGTTCGACAGGAGCAAGAGACCCAGTACTTC.

The genes are TRBV11-1 and TRBJ2-7; D possibly uses TRBD1 or TRBD2 (5 bases each). V gave up 0 bases and J gave up 2 bases, with 11 bases separating them. The CDR3 has 15 amino acids. Germline V lookup: CDR1 SGHAT, CDR2 FQDESV (reference sequence). CDR3: CASSLAGTNTYEQYF. DNA of the CDR3: TGTGCCAGCAGCTTAGCTGGGACGAATACCTACGAGCAGTACTTC. The variable domain in full, with the rest retrieved from reference TRBV11-1 and TRBJ2-7, is EAEVAQSPRYKITEKSQAVAFWCDPISGHATLYWYRQILGQGPELLVQFQDESVVDDSQLPKDRFSAERLKGVDSTLKIQPAELGDSAMYLCASSLAGTNTYEQYFGPGTRLTVT.

The rearrangement joins TRBV6-2 or TRBV6-3 to TRBJ1-5, with TRBD1 matching over 7 bases. Germline V gives CDR1 MNHEY, CDR2 SVGEGT. This CDR3 region has 15 residues. Losses at the gene ends were 2 bases for V and 6 bases for J; bases not matched to a gene: 7. CDR3 DNA: TGTGCCAGCAGTTACCAGTTAGGGGGCGGTCAGCCCCAGCATTTT. As protein: CASSYQLGGGQPQHF.

This clonotype has ten or more counts. The V gene is TRBV7-8, the J gene TRBJ1-2; D possibly corresponds to TRBD1 (5 bases). This CDR3 region has 16 residues. Trimming took off 4 bases at V and 1 base at J, with 16 bases between the two ends. From germline, CDR1 is SGHVS and CDR2 FQNEAQ. The CDR3 loop is CASSSPGANINYGYTF. The CDR3, as DNA: TGTGCCAGCAGCTCGCCTGGGGCTAACATTAACTATGGCTACACCTTC.

This clonotype turned up a few times. CDR3 residues: CASSPGTSYQETQYF. CDR3 sequence (DNA): TGTGCCAGCAGCCCCGGGACTAGCTACCAAGAGACCCAGTACTTC. This chain links TRBV7-9 with TRBJ2-5; 9 bases are shared with TRBD2. The V and J ends lost 5 bases and 0 bases, in that order; junction bases with no gene match: 4. The CDR3 runs 15 residues. Germline-derived CDR1 and CDR2 are SEHNR and FQNEAQ (reference sequence).

This chain joins TRBV7-2 and TRBJ2-1; 11 nucleotides line up with TRBD2. Looked up from germline, CDR1 is SGHTA and CDR2 is FQGNSA. Trimming took 5 bases from V and 6 from J; bases not matched to a gene: 6. The CDR3 extends over 15 amino acids. CDR3 residues: CASSITSGGLNEQFF. For the CDR3, the DNA is TGTGCCAGCAGCATAACTAGCGGGGGCCTCAATGAGCAGTTCTTC.

This clonotype turned up a few times. The chain recombines TRBV7-8 with TRBJ2-1; tentative D call: TRBD1 (5 bases). Trimming stripped 5 bases from V and 5 bases from J, with 16 bases between. Germline V lookup: CDR1 SGHVS, CDR2 FQNEAQ. The CDR3 is 15 amino acids. The CDR3: CASSGYRSNHNEQFF. Here the CDR3 DNA reads TGTGCCAGCAGCGGCTACAGGTCCAATCACAATGAGCAGTTCTTC.

A note on this clonotype: The junction does not match germline at one end; this may be a read error. This chain joins TRBV7-7 and TRBJ1-5; D not resolved. CDR3 length equals 15 residues. The germline V gene encodes CDR1 SSHAT and CDR2 FNYEAQ (reference sequence). The CDR3 coding sequence is TGTGCTAGCAGCCCGCCCCGGGGAAATCATCAGCCCCAGCATTTT. Its translation is CASSPPRGNHQPQHF.

This chain links TRBV2 with TRBJ2-7; 7 bases fit TRBD2. CDR1 and CDR2 from the germline V gene are SNHLY and FYNNEI. The CDR3 runs 13 residues. The V and J ends lost 7 bases and 5 bases, in that order; junction bases with no gene match: 8. The CDR3 loop reads CASTLVGGNEQYF. The CDR3 region has the DNA TGTGCCAGCACCTTGGTCGGGGGGAACGAGCAGTACTTC.

This clonotype showed up just a few times. V usage is TRBV12-3 or TRBV12-4 and J usage is TRBJ2-2, with D perhaps TRBD1 (6 bases). The CDR3 has 14 amino acids. The germline V and J ends were trimmed by 6 bases and 4 bases, with 12 bases remaining between them. DNA of the CDR3: TGTGCCAGCAGCAGGGGCCCGGGCACCGGGGAGCTGTTTTTT. Translation: CASSRGPGTGELFF.

This clonotype was counted only a few times. The rearrangement joins TRBV10-2 to TRBJ2-7; the D call may be TRBD1 or TRBD2 (6 bases each). The V end was cut by 4 bases, the J end by 5 bases, with 12 bases between. CDR3 length equals 13 residues. Germline CDR1 reads WSHSY; CDR2 reads SAAADI. As DNA, the CDR3 is TGCGCCAGCAGTGGGAGGGGGATTAACGAGCAGTACTTC. It yields the protein CASSGRGINEQYF.